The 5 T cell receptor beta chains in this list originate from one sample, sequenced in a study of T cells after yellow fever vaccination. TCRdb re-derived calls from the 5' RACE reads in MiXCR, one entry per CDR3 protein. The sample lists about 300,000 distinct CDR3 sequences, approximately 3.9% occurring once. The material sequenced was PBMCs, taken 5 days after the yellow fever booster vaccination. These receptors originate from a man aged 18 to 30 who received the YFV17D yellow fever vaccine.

CDR3 region: CASSLKGTNTQYF. In nucleotides, the CDR3 is TGTGCCAGCAGTTTAAAGGGAACCAATACGCAGTATTTT. The rearrangement joins TRBV12-3 or TRBV12-4 to TRBJ2-3; D gene ambiguous. Trimming cost V 2 bases and J 7 bases, with 10 bases left between them. This CDR3 is built from 13 residues.

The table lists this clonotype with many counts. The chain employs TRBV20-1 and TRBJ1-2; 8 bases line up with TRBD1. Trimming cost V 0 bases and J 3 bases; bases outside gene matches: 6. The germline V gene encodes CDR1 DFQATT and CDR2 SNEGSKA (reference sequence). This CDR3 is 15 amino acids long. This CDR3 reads CSARDRTGGDYGYTF. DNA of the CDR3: TGCAGTGCTAGAGATCGAACAGGGGGTGACTATGGCTACACCTTC.

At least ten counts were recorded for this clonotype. In DNA, the CDR3 is TGCGCCAGCAGCCAGGGGGTAGGGAGCGGCGATACGCAGTATTTT. Amino acids: CASSQGVGSGDTQYF. The chain recombines TRBV5-1 with TRBJ2-3, with 7 bases matching TRBD1. The junction had 11 bases not matched to a gene; V was cut back by 4 bases and J by 6 bases. The CDR3 is made up of 15 amino acids. Germline-derived CDR1 and CDR2 are SGHRS and YFSETQ.

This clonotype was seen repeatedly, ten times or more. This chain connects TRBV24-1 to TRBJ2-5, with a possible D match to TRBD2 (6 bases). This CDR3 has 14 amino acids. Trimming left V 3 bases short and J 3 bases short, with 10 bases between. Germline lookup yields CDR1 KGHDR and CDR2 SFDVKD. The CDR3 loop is CATSDAGTEETQYF. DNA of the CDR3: TGTGCCACCAGTGATGCCGGGACTGAAGAGACCCAGTACTTC.

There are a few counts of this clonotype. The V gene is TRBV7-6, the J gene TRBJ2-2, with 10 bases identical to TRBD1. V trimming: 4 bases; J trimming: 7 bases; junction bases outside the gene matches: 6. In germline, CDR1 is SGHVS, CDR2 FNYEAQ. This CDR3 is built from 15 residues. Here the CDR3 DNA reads TGTGCCAGCAGCTGGGGGACAGGGGAAGTCGGGGAGCTGTTTTTT. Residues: CASSWGTGEVGELFF.